These T cell receptor beta chains were read from a single sample in a study of blood T cells in healthy people across ages. TCRdb re-analysed the 5' RACE reads in MiXCR, keeping a single row per CDR3 protein. The profile shows approximately 810,000 distinct CDR3 sequences, around 28% of them singletons. Specimen: blood. Receptors originate from a woman of 80 years or more in good health. Each CDR3 is given with its conserved first and last residue. Fields, in order: J gene, V gene, clone size, CDR3 protein. Clone size appears in some rows only: once, few, many, or a class for an expanded clone.

TRBJ2-7,TRBV7-2,once,CASSSGLAGSEQYF
TRBJ1-1,TRBV20-1,few,CSATGLARGNTEAFF
TRBJ1-2,TRBV7-2,many,CASSVGSNYGYTF
TRBJ2-5,TRBV6-1,-,CASSSGGRGGGDHNEQYF
TRBJ1-2,TRBV5-1,-,CASSLGTGRNGYTF
TRBJ1-1,TRBV7-2,many,CASGRQGAFEAFF
TRBJ1-4,TRBV12-3/TRBV12-4,many,CASSFAGGGQLNEKLFF
TRBJ2-5,TRBV6-1,-,CASRGTLLAGGLGETQYF
TRBJ2-5,TRBV2,-,CASSVPLAGGQETQYF
TRBJ2-7,TRBV5-6,many,CASSAPTGARHEQYF
TRBJ2-5,TRBV7-2,many,CASSLSGFAETQYF
TRBJ2-2,TRBV4-3,-,CASSHSPGELFF
TRBJ2-1,TRBV7-2,many,CASSLTTSSYEQFF
TRBJ1-2,TRBV14,-,CASSQDGTGRNGHTF
TRBJ1-1,TRBV29-1,-,CSACTGTGNTEAFF
TRBJ1-1,TRBV29-1,few,CSVGHREDEAFF
TRBJ2-5,TRBV11-2,few,CASSPTGTVQETQYF
TRBJ1-1,TRBV5-1,many,CASSPHRENTEAFF
TRBJ2-7,TRBV28,many,CASTSGGPEQYF
TRBJ2-5,TRBV27,many,CASGNREVRETQYF
TRBJ1-2,TRBV7-9,-,CAGSLEGDGYTF
TRBJ2-7,TRBV6-1,-,CASSERGQIGEQYF
TRBJ2-1,TRBV20-1,-,CSAVKLAGGPNEQFF
TRBJ2-7,TRBV29-1,once,CSVEARSAPSYEQYF
TRBJ2-5,TRBV11-2,many,CASSLDIAGGKETQYF
TRBJ2-3,TRBV9,many,CASSVRRGVGDTQYF
TRBJ2-7,TRBV3-1,-,CASSQMTLGAYEQYF
TRBJ1-2,TRBV20-1,many,CSARDLPYGYTF
TRBJ2-7,TRBV7-9,once,CASSLTSGVEQYF
TRBJ2-5,TRBV28,many,CASSSYKGMETQYF
TRBJ1-5,TRBV20-1,-,CSAIPMGFNQPQHF
TRBJ2-4,TRBV7-2,many,CASSFRVGAKNIQYF
TRBJ2-3,TRBV3-1,-,CASRSGERNTDTQYF
TRBJ1-4,TRBV6-2/TRBV6-3,-,CASKGGPATNEKLFF
TRBJ2-4,TRBV7-9,many,CASSLEGAAKNIQYF
TRBJ2-7,TRBV6-6,many,CASSYDRYEQYF
TRBJ2-5,TRBV6-2/TRBV6-3,-,CASSYERGEFGETQYF
TRBJ1-2,TRBV15,many,CATSTARTAYGYTF
TRBJ1-2,TRBV7-2,many,CASSASLRRGADGYTF
TRBJ2-1,TRBV5-1,many,CASTLPGLDNNEQFF
TRBJ2-7,TRBV5-1,many,CASSLVGQALVEQYF
TRBJ2-5,TRBV4-1,-,CASSQGSSLAETQYF
TRBJ2-1,TRBV21-1,few,CASSAGDRSLSYNEQFF
TRBJ2-3,TRBV7-9,-,CASRRGDRGQDTQYF
TRBJ2-2,TRBV7-2,once,CASNFPMGELFF
TRBJ2-2,TRBV2,-,CASSGQGFGTGELFF
TRBJ1-2,TRBV4-3,-,CASSQDTGGPANYDYTF
TRBJ2-2,TRBV27,-,CANRLGLAGGTGELFF
TRBJ2-2,TRBV2,few,CASTTGTGAYGELFF
TRBJ2-1,TRBV7-2,many,CASSPRQGPNEQFF